The 10 T cell receptor beta chains in this list originate from one sample, sequenced in a study of human T cells and chemical hapten exposure. Researchers extracted total RNA from unfractionated whole blood. Using its own MiXCR run on the 5' RACE reads, TCRdb lists one record per CDR3 protein. The sample carries tens of thousands of distinct CDR3 sequences, more than 7% recorded once. These receptors all stem from a male donor in good health.

Many counts were recorded for this clonotype. V gene TRBV5-8 combines with J gene TRBJ1-2; D is ambiguous. The CDR3 spans 16 residues. V was shortened by 1 base and J by 6 bases, with 19 bases between the two germline ends. Germline V lookup: CDR1 SGHTS, CDR2 YDEGEE. CDR3 loop: CASSLRGWLAHDGYTF. The CDR3 DNA is TGTGCCAGCAGCTTGCGAGGTTGGCTGGCTCACGATGGCTACACCTTC.

This clonotype was found many times. V and J are TRBV7-9 and TRBJ1-5; the D is unclear. Germline V CDR1 and CDR2: SEHNR, FQNEAQ (reference sequence). V lost 4 bases and J 7 bases, leaving 11 bases between the germline ends. The CDR3 runs 13 residues. CDR3 nucleotide sequence: TGTGCCAGCAGCTCGGACGTGAGGCAGCCCCAGCATTTT. Translation: CASSSDVRQPQHF.

This clonotype was seen ten or more times. This chain connects TRBV11-2 to TRBJ1-2, with D possibly TRBD1 on 5 matching bases. The CDR3 totals 14 residues. The germline CDR1 and CDR2 sequences are SGHAT and FQNNGV. Trimming shortened V by 4 bases and J by 2 bases, and 11 bases separated the two germline ends. The CDR3 DNA reads as TGTGCCAGCAGCTCGACGGACATGAACTATGGCTACACCTTC. Its protein product is CASSSTDMNYGYTF.

There are a few counts of this clonotype. The rearrangement uses TRBV6-5 and TRBJ2-2; D is perhaps TRBD1 or TRBD2 (7 bases each). Germline CDR1 and CDR2: MNHEY and SVGAGI. V lost 7 bases and J lost 4, with 19 bases in between. This CDR3 has 16 residues. The CDR3 loop is CASNPGGGIGTGELFF. The CDR3 DNA follows: TGTGCCAGCAATCCAGGGGGGGGGATCGGCACCGGGGAGCTGTTTTTT.

This clonotype was seen more than once but under ten times. The chain links TRBV10-2 to TRBJ2-7; tentative D call: TRBD1 (6 bases). V was pared by 8 bases and J by 2 bases, with 10 bases between. CDR3 length equals 12 residues. CDR1 is WSHSY and CDR2 is SAAADI in the germline V gene. Written as DNA, the CDR3 is TGCGCCAGCGGACAGTTTACCTACGAGCAGTACTTC. Translated, it gives CASGQFTYEQYF.

There are many counts of this clonotype. The chain recombines TRBV20-1 with TRBJ2-1; the match to TRBD2 covers 9 bases. Germline values: CDR1 DFQATT, CDR2 SNEGSKA (reference sequence). The V and J ends lost 6 bases and 8 bases, in that order; junction bases with no gene match: 14. The CDR3 consists of 15 residues. The CDR3 coding sequence is TGCAGTGCGGTTCACCCTAGCGGGGCTAAGGATGAGCAGTTCTTC. This gives the protein CSAVHPSGAKDEQFF.

The chain joins TRBV14 to TRBJ2-4, with D unresolved. Germline lookup yields CDR1 SGHDN and CDR2 FVKESK. CDR3 size: 14 residues. V dropped 0 bases and J dropped 9 bases, with 12 bases sitting between them. The CDR3 loop is CASSQDLNPPIQYF. In DNA form, the CDR3 reads TGTGCCAGCAGCCAAGATCTTAATCCCCCCATTCAGTACTTC.

This clonotype turned up a few times. This chain links TRBV5-1 with TRBJ2-2; TRBD2 is a possible D gene (6 bases). The V gene's germline CDR1 is SGHRS and CDR2 YFSETQ. V was cut by 1 base and J by 0 bases, with 13 bases left in between. The CDR3 is 17 amino acids. Here the CDR3 reads CASSLTSPTTNTGELFF. The DNA of the CDR3 is TGCGCCAGCAGCTTGACTAGCCCGACCACGAACACCGGGGAGCTGTTTTTT.

This clonotype was recorded at least ten times. The V and J genes are TRBV12-3 or TRBV12-4 and TRBJ1-3, with TRBD1 matching over 10 bases. CDR3 length: 16 amino acids. J was trimmed by 3 bases and V by 6 bases; bases with no gene match: 8. This chain's CDR3 is CASSLTGGAGGNTIYF. CDR3 DNA sequence: TGTGCCAGCAGCTTGACAGGGGGCGCAGGTGGAAACACCATATATTTT.

V and J are TRBV19 and TRBJ2-2, with TRBD2 identical over 14 bases. Germline V gene sequence: CDR1 LNHDA, CDR2 SQIVND (reference sequence). The CDR3 consists of 19 residues. J lost 1 base, V lost 5 bases, and 9 bases had no gene match. The CDR3 protein is CASSGPGLAGVGNTGELFF. In nucleotides, the CDR3 is TGTGCCAGTAGTGGCCCGGGACTAGCGGGAGTCGGGAACACCGGGGAGCTGTTTTTT. The full variable domain, with the rest looked up from reference TRBV19 and TRBJ2-2, is DGGITQSPKYLFRKEGQNVTLSCEQNLNHDAMYWYRQDPGQGLRLIYYSQIVNDFQKGDIAEGYSVSREKKESFPLTVTSAQKNPTAFYLCASSGPGLAGVGNTGELFFGEGSRLTVL.